The clone carrying this T cell receptor (beta chain) was detected ten times or more. This sample stems from a study of T cells after yellow fever vaccination. Study at large: Using CD3, CD45RA, CCR7 and CD95, the EM, EMRA, CM and Tscm memory subsets were sorted. Study-wide points: FACS-sorted repertoires could contain abundant clonotypes contaminating from the bulk population.

Trimming removed 4 bases from V and 2 bases from J, with 3 bases in between. This CDR3 region has 11 residues. Germline V gene sequence: CDR1 SEHNR, CDR2 FQNEAQ (reference sequence). UMIs were added to TCR cDNA along with a universal primer site when it was made by 5'RACE template switching. TCRdb ran MiXCR on the 5' RACE reads and lists one entry per CDR3 protein. Of roughly 28,000 distinct CDR3 sequences detected, 4% to 5% appear once; the ten largest clones hold roughly two fifths. The material sequenced was PBMCs, either bulk or a sorted T-cell subset (CD4+, CD8+, memory, or dextramer-sorted; not recorded which), taken on the day of the yellow fever booster vaccination. This sequence was found in a man between 18 and 29 years old who received the YFV17D yellow fever vaccine. The chain has TRBV7-9 and TRBJ2-7, with D hard to call. The CDR3 bases are TGTGCCAGCAGCTCCGCCTACGAGCAGTACTTC. The encoded protein is CASSSAYEQYF.